This T cell receptor beta chain originates from a study of blood T cell repertoires in COVID-19. In the study overall: Researchers got acute and convalescent COVID-19 samples from the United States, Italy and Spain. PBMCs, B-cell-depleted T cells, or T cells provided the cDNA or gDNA that made up the material.

In the study's own analysis: Reference gene primer amplification yielded estimated nucleated cell counts. The table came from immunoSEQ multiplex PCR; TCRdb's copy has only in-frame clones and leaves some out. The DNA was the basis for D and trimming; V, J and clone size are from that table. The sample includes about 190,000 clones, roughly 80% of them seen just once. V was pared by 5 bases and J by 4 bases, with 5 bases of the junction left unmatched. Germline values: CDR1 MNHEY, CDR2 SMNVEV (reference sequence). The CDR3 is 14 residues long. Sequencing was done on a sample of peripheral blood. The chain recombines TRBV27 with TRBJ1-3, with 7 bases matching TRBD1. The receptor was derived from a woman in her twenties or thirties with acute or convalescent COVID-19. The CDR3 reads CASSEQGLGNTIYF. In DNA form, the CDR3 reads TGTGCCAGCAGTGAACAGGGGTTAGGAAACACCATATATTTT.